This is a list of T cell receptor beta chains from one sample in a study of T cell responses to AZD1222 COVID-19 vaccine. Using immunoSEQ multiplex PCR, the repertoire was profiled, and TCRdb retains in-frame clones only, with some absent. The sample lists about 120,000 clones; roughly 87% were seen once. The starting material was peripheral blood, obtained on day 0 of AZD1222 vaccination. These receptors originate from an adult in good health. Each CDR3 is given with its conserved first and last residue. D genes are given only for firm matches. Clone size is shown for a subset of rows, as once, few, many or a class of expanded clone.

V	D	size	length	J	CDR3	DNA
TRBV19	NA	NA	16	TRBJ1-2	CASSIEGVGTAYGYTF	TGTGCCAGTAGTATTGAGGGGGTGGGTACCGCCTATGGCTACACCTTC
TRBV12-3/TRBV12-4	NA	NA	13	TRBJ1-3	CASRESSGNTIYF	TGTGCCAGCAGGGAAAGCTCTGGAAACACCATATATTTT
TRBV9	TRBD1	NA	12	TRBJ2-7	CASSLTGDVQYF	TGTGCCAGCAGCCTCACAGGGGATGTACAGTACTTC
TRBV24-1	TRBD1	NA	16	TRBJ2-3	CATSEGQGKGTDTQYF	TGTGCCACCAGTGAAGGACAGGGGAAGGGGACAGATACGCAGTATTTT
TRBV7-3	TRBD2	NA	15	TRBJ2-1	CASSFLAGGRNEQFF	TGTGCCAGCAGCTTTCTAGCGGGAGGGCGAAATGAGCAGTTCTTC
TRBV21-1	NA	NA	19	TRBJ2-7	CASSKEKGPETSGEYEQYF	TGTGCCAGCAGCAAAGAGAAGGGGCCGGAGACTAGCGGAGAATACGAGCAGTACTTC
TRBV6-4	TRBD1	NA	15	TRBJ1-2	CASSKRQGGLDGYTF	TGTGCCAGCAGTAAAAGACAGGGGGGGCTGGATGGCTACACCTTC
TRBV28	TRBD2	once	17	TRBJ2-3	CASSSSRLAGVADTQYF	TGTGCCAGCAGTTCCTCCAGACTAGCGGGAGTGGCAGATACGCAGTATTTT
TRBV4-3	NA	NA	17	TRBJ1-1	CASSPGRGNVGNTEAFF	TGCGCCAGCAGCCCCGGGAGGGGGAATGTAGGGAACACTGAAGCTTTCTTT
TRBV5-1	TRBD1	NA	13	TRBJ1-2	CASSIGQAYGYTF	TGCGCCAGCAGCATAGGACAGGCCTATGGCTACACCTTC
TRBV15	NA	NA	13	TRBJ2-7	CATSRGSTYEQYF	TGTGCCACCAGCAGAGGGTCTACCTACGAGCAGTACTTC
TRBV7-9	TRBD2	NA	15	TRBJ2-3	CASSRAGSSTDTQYF	TGTGCCAGCAGTCGAGCGGGGAGCAGCACAGATACGCAGTATTTT
TRBV6-5	NA	NA	15	TRBJ1-2	CASSLQAGIIYGYTF	TGTGCCAGCAGTCTTCAGGCAGGGATAATCTATGGCTACACCTTC
TRBV5-8	NA	NA	16	TRBJ1-5	CASSWAGTDSNQPQHF	TGTGCCAGCAGCTGGGCCGGAACAGATAGCAATCAGCCCCAGCATTTT
TRBV18	NA	NA	12	TRBJ1-2	CASSPSGDGYTF	TGTGCCAGCTCACCGTCAGGGGATGGCTACACCTTC
TRBV19	NA	few	13	TRBJ1-1	CASSHQGRTEAFF	TGTGCCAGTAGCCATCAGGGGCGCACTGAAGCTTTCTTT
TRBV28	NA	NA	15	TRBJ1-1	CASSLQWKMNTEAFF	TGTGCCAGCAGTCTCCAGTGGAAGATGAACACTGAAGCTTTCTTT
TRBV24-1	NA	once	16	TRBJ2-7	CATSDLLRSENYEQYF	TGTGCCACCAGTGATTTGCTCAGGTCGGAGAACTACGAGCAGTACTTC
TRBV10-1	NA	once	13	TRBJ2-5	CASSNTGWETQYF	TGCGCCAGCAGCAACACAGGGTGGGAGACCCAGTACTTC
TRBV5-1	NA	NA	14	TRBJ1-4	CASSPDTLGEKLFF	TGCGCCAGCAGCCCGGACACCCTGGGGGAAAAACTGTTTTTT